This T cell receptor (beta chain) emerged from a study of blood T cell repertoires in COVID-19. At the level of the study: Acute and convalescent COVID-19 samples came from the United States, Italy and Spain.

Assay: immunoSEQ multiplex PCR; the TCRdb copy retains only in-frame clones and omits some. Of about 230,000 clones listed, 80% to 90% are singletons. The CDR3 is 14 residues long. V lost 4 bases, J lost 1 base, and 2 bases stayed unmatched. The germline CDR1 and CDR2 sequences are SGHNT and YYREEE (reference sequence). The receptor was derived from a man aged 18 to 29 who had recovered from COVID-19. Source material: PBMCs or T cells enriched from blood (not recorded which). The rearrangement links TRBV5-4 to TRBJ2-5; 9 positions match TRBD1. The CDR3 DNA is TGTGCCAGCAGCGAACAGGGGGCCCAAGAGACCCAGTACTTC. This sequence encodes CASSEQGAQETQYF.